A single sample gave rise to the 22 T cell receptor beta chains below, sequenced in a study of T-cell memory formation after mild COVID-19. MiXCR, applied by TCRdb to the 5' RACE reads, yields one record per CDR3 protein. The profile shows about 50,000 distinct CDR3 sequences, roughly 9% of them singletons. The specimen was PBMCs or a T cell subset sorted from them (not recorded which). The receptors stem from an adult woman who had mild COVID-19 (a few samples of this study predate the infection). Cell type and time point are not known.

This clonotype was seen repeatedly, ten times or more. This chain joins TRBV5-1 and TRBJ2-1, with TRBD2 as a possible D gene (6 bases). CDR3 length: 14 amino acids. Per the germline V gene, CDR1 is SGHRS and CDR2 is YFSETQ. Trimming stripped 0 bases from V and 6 bases from J, with 10 bases between. CDR3 DNA: TGCGCCAGCAGCTTGGAACTAGCCGTCAATGAGCAGTTCTTC. It encodes CASSLELAVNEQFF. Combining the CDR3 with reference TRBV5-1 and TRBJ2-1 gives the whole variable domain KAGVTQTPRYLIKTRGQQVTLSCSPISGHRSVSWYQQTPGQGLQFLFEYFSETQRNKGNFPGRFSGRQFSNSRSEMNVSTLELGDSALYLCASSLELAVNEQFFGPGTRLTVL.

The rearrangement uses TRBV5-1 and TRBJ2-6; TRBD2 is a possible D gene (5 bases). The germline CDR1 and CDR2 sequences are SGHRS and YFSETQ. Trimming shortened V by 1 base and J by 2 bases, and 10 bases separated the two germline ends. The CDR3 spans 16 residues. Written as DNA, the CDR3 is TGCGCCAGCAGCTTGTCACCGGGGACTGGGGCCAACGTCCTGACTTTC. It is translated as CASSLSPGTGANVLTF. The full variable domain, its missing parts supplied by reference TRBV5-1 and TRBJ2-6, is KAGVTQTPRYLIKTRGQQVTLSCSPISGHRSVSWYQQTPGQGLQFLFEYFSETQRNKGNFPGRFSGRQFSNSRSEMNVSTLELGDSALYLCASSLSPGTGANVLTFGAGSRLTVL.

This clonotype was counted only a few times. V usage is TRBV29-1 and J usage is TRBJ2-2, with TRBD1 matching over 9 bases. CDR1 and CDR2 from the germline V gene are SQVTM and ANQGSEA. This CDR3 is 15 amino acids long. V dropped 6 bases and J dropped 0; count of bases not matched to a gene: 5. CDR3 coding DNA: TGCAGCGTACGGACAGGGGCCGCGAACACCGGGGAGCTGTTTTTT. Its protein product is CSVRTGAANTGELFF.

The genes are TRBV5-1 and TRBJ1-1; D is unresolved. Trimming pared 1 base from V and 4 bases from J, leaving 11 bases between. Germline CDR1 SGHRS, CDR2 YFSETQ. This CDR3 comprises 14 residues. CDR3 region: CASSLLPRATEAFF. CDR3 sequence (DNA): TGCGCCAGCAGCTTGCTCCCTCGGGCCACTGAAGCTTTCTTT. The complete variable domain, with remaining parts taken from reference TRBV5-1 and TRBJ1-1, reads KAGVTQTPRYLIKTRGQQVTLSCSPISGHRSVSWYQQTPGQGLQFLFEYFSETQRNKGNFPGRFSGRQFSNSRSEMNVSTLELGDSALYLCASSLLPRATEAFFGQGTRLTVV.

The table lists this clonotype with many counts. One junction end disagrees with the germline gene, perhaps due to a read error. The J gene is TRBJ2-7, the V gene TRBV7-7, with 8 bases fitting TRBD1. The CDR3 is 13 amino acids. Germline-derived CDR1 and CDR2 are SSHAT and FNYEAQ (reference sequence). The chain's CDR3 is CASSPTGAYEQYF. CDR3 nucleotide sequence: TGTGCTAGCAGCCCGACAGGGGCCTACGAGCAGTACTTC.

The V call is TRBV29-1, the J call TRBJ1-2; TRBD1 matches 9 bases. V shed 7 bases and J 3 bases; nucleotides not matched to a gene: 6. The CDR3 consists of 13 residues. Looked up from germline, CDR1 is SQVTM and CDR2 is ANQGSEA. The CDR3, as DNA: TGCAGCGGCACGGGACAGGGTGACTATGGCTACACCTTC. Translation gives CSGTGQGDYGYTF. Drawing the rest from reference TRBV29-1 and TRBJ1-2, the complete variable domain is SAVISQKPSRDICQRGTSLTIQCQVDSQVTMMFWYRQQPGQSLTLIATANQGSEATYESGFVIDKFPISRPNLTFSTLTVSNMSPEDSSIYLCSGTGQGDYGYTFGSGTRLTVV.

The chain combines TRBV3-1 with TRBJ2-5; D gene unclear. The V end was cut by 4 bases, the J end by 5 bases, with 8 bases between. CDR1 and CDR2 (germline): LGHDT, YNNKEL (reference sequence). The CDR3 is made up of 12 amino acids. This CDR3 is CASSRWTETQYF. The DNA of the CDR3 is TGTGCCAGCAGCCGGTGGACGGAGACCCAGTACTTC.

The gene calls are TRBV5-4 and TRBJ2-4; D is uncertain. Germline V gene sequence: CDR1 SGHNT, CDR2 YYREEE (reference sequence). CDR3 length equals 14 residues. V lost 0 bases and J lost 7, with 11 bases in between. CDR3 nucleotides: TGTGCCAGCAGCTTGGGCCTCGGTGATAACATTCAGTACTTC. This translates into CASSLGLGDNIQYF. Full variable domain (outside the CDR3, taken from reference TRBV5-4 and TRBJ2-4): ETGVTQSPTHLIKTRGQQVTLRCSSQSGHNTVSWYQQALGQGPQFIFQYYREEENGRGNFPPRFSGLQFPNYSSELNVNALELDDSALYLCASSLGLGDNIQYFGAGTRLSVL.

This clonotype is a singleton in its sample. The rearrangement uses TRBV14 and TRBJ2-7; D unclear. Germline V gene data show CDR1 as SGHDN and CDR2 as FVKESK. V shed 1 base and J shed 0 bases, with 7 bases lying between them. CDR3 size: 14 residues. The CDR3 loop reads CASSQARSSYEQYF. The DNA of the CDR3 is TGTGCCAGCAGCCAAGCCCGGAGCTCCTACGAGCAGTACTTC.

The rearrangement joins TRBV7-2 to TRBJ2-4; the D gene is possibly TRBD2 (6 bases). V dropped 1 base and J dropped 1 base, with 11 bases sitting between them. This CDR3 spans 16 amino acids. CDR1 is SGHTA and CDR2 is FQGNSA in the germline V gene. CDR3 loop: CASSLDLGGAKNIQYF. CDR3 nucleotides: TGTGCCAGCAGCTTAGATTTAGGAGGGGCCAAAAACATTCAGTACTTC.

The table lists this clonotype with many counts. In DNA form, the CDR3 reads TGCAGTGCTAGCCCCGAAACCTACGAGCAGTACTTC. This codes for CSASPETYEQYF. V is TRBV20-1 and J is TRBJ2-7; D not certain. The length of the CDR3 is 12 residues. V was pared by 3 bases and J by 2 bases, with 8 bases between. The germline V gene has CDR1 DFQATT and CDR2 SNEGSKA (reference sequence).

The chain joins TRBV6-5 to TRBJ1-2, with 10 bases identical to TRBD1. V was clipped by 5 bases and J by 6 bases; unmatched bases: 9. Germline CDR1 and CDR2: MNHEY and SVGAGI. The CDR3 is made up of 15 amino acids. The CDR3 spells CASSTRTGGFDGYTF. Here the CDR3 DNA reads TGTGCCAGCAGTACCCGGACAGGGGGTTTCGATGGCTACACCTTC.

The J gene is TRBJ2-5, the V gene TRBV28; 7 bases match TRBD2. The CDR3 has 14 residues. Germline CDR1 is MDHEN and CDR2 is SYDVKM. V was pared by 6 bases and J by 5 bases, with 9 bases of the junction left unmatched. In DNA, the CDR3 is TGTGCCAGCAGCGTGACTAGCCCGCAGGAGACCCAGTACTTC. Its translation: CASSVTSPQETQYF.

The sample holds a few counts of this clonotype. V usage is TRBV6-5 and J usage is TRBJ2-3; D might be TRBD2 (5 bases). Germline V CDR1 and CDR2: MNHEY, SVGAGI. The CDR3 runs 12 residues. The V end was cut by 4 bases, the J end by 7 bases, with 9 bases between. The CDR3 loop reads CASSSRGHTQYF. The CDR3 coding sequence is TGTGCCAGCAGTTCAAGAGGGCATACGCAGTATTTT.

In its sample, this clonotype was seen many times. The chain carries TRBV4-3 and TRBJ2-1, with TRBD2 identical over 8 bases. The CDR3 extends over 17 amino acids. Trimming at V came to 0 bases and at J to 4 bases, leaving 8 bases not matched to a gene. CDR1 LGHNA and CDR2 YSLEER come from the germline V gene. The CDR3 loop is CASSQDHETSAYNEQFF. For the CDR3, the DNA is TGCGCCAGCAGCCAAGATCATGAGACTAGCGCGTACAATGAGCAGTTCTTC.

This clonotype was observed many times. This chain links TRBV7-9 with TRBJ2-5; 7 nucleotides align to TRBD1. The J segment lost 4 bases and the V segment lost 5 bases, leaving 10 bases of the junction unmatched. This CDR3 spans 15 amino acids. Germline assignment: CDR1 SEHNR and CDR2 FQNEAQ (reference sequence). This chain's CDR3 is CASSQTTGSRETQYF. The DNA for the CDR3 is TGTGCCAGCAGCCAAACGACAGGGTCAAGAGAGACCCAGTACTTC.

This clonotype was seen a handful of times. The chain couples TRBV5-1 to TRBJ2-5; TRBD2 matches 10 bases. Germline assignment: CDR1 SGHRS and CDR2 YFSETQ. Germline trimming cut 2 bases from V and 5 bases from J; bases unmatched to any gene: 9. CDR3 length: 16 amino acids. Here the CDR3 reads CASSLAGGQIVETQYF. The CDR3 region has the DNA TGCGCCAGCAGCTTAGCGGGGGGGCAGATCGTGGAGACCCAGTACTTC.

This clonotype is deemed medium-sized. The genes are TRBV12-3 or TRBV12-4 and TRBJ1-5; 8 bases match TRBD1. Trimming removed 2 bases from V and 6 bases from J; junction bases left unmatched: 9. The CDR3 length is 16 residues. CDR3 coding DNA: TGTGCCAGCAGTTTAACGACAGGGGTGGGGTTTCAGCCCCAGCATTTT. This encodes CASSLTTGVGFQPQHF.

This clonotype was seen many times. The chain uses TRBV20-1 and TRBJ2-3; tentative D call: TRBD2 (6 bases). This CDR3 is 17 amino acids long. V shed 6 bases and J shed 4 bases, with 26 bases lying between them. Germline V gene sequence: CDR1 DFQATT, CDR2 SNEGSKA (reference sequence). The CDR3 protein is CSAQRGGGIGGADTQYF. In nucleotides, the CDR3 is TGCAGTGCCCAGAGGGGCGGAGGGATCGGTGGGGCAGATACGCAGTATTTT.

This chain connects TRBV11-2 to TRBJ1-1; 8 nucleotides line up with TRBD1. V shed 6 bases and J 5 bases; nucleotides not matched to a gene: 11. Germline assignment: CDR1 SGHAT and CDR2 FQNNGV. The CDR3 length is 15 residues. CDR3 in amino acids: CASRGQAKFRTEAFF. The DNA of the CDR3 is TGTGCCAGCAGGGGACAGGCTAAGTTCAGGACTGAAGCTTTCTTT.

The rearrangement joins TRBV6-5 to TRBJ2-7, with no clear D. Germline CDR1 reads MNHEY; CDR2 reads SVGAGI. The CDR3 totals 13 residues. Trimming removed 6 bases at V and 3 bases at J, with 12 bases between. DNA of the CDR3: TGTGCCAGCAGGCTGACTGTAAACTACGAGCAGTACTTC. Residues: CASRLTVNYEQYF.

The chain joins TRBV6-1 to TRBJ2-2; 10 nucleotides line up with TRBD2. Germline CDR1 MNHNS, CDR2 SASEGT. This CDR3 spans 14 amino acids. V lost 10 bases to trimming and J lost 1 base; unmatched junction nucleotides: 3. The CDR3 sequence is CAIRLAGNTGELFF. The DNA of the CDR3 is TGTGCCATTCGACTAGCGGGGAACACCGGGGAGCTGTTTTTT.